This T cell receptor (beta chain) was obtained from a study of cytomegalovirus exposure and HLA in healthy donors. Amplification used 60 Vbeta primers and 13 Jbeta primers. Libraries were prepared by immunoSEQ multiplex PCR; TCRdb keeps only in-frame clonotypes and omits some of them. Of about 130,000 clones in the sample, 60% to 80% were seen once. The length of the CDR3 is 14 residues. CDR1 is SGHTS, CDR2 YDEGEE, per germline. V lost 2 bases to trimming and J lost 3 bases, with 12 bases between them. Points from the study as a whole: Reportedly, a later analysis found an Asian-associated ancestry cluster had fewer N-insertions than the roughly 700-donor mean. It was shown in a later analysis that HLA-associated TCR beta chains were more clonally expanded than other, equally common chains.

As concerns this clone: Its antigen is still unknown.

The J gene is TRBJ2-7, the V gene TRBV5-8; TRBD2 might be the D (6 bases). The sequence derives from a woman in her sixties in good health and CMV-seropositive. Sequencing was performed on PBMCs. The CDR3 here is CASSFGGIGYEQYF. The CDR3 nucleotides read TGTGCCAGCAGCTTTGGAGGGATTGGCTACGAGCAGTACTTC.